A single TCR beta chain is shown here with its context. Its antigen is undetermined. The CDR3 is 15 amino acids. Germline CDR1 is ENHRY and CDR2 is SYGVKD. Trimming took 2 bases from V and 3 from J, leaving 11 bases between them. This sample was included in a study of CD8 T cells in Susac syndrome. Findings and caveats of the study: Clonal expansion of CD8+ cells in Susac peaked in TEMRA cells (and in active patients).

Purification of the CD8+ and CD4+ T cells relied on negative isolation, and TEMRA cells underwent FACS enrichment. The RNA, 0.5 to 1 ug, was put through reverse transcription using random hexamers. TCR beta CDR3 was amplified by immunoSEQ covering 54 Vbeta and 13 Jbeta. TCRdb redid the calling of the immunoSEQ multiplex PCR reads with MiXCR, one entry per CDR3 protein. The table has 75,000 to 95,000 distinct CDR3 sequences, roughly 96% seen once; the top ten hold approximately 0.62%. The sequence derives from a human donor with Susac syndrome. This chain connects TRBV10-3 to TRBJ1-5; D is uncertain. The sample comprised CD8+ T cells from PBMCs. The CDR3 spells CAISEGGISNQPQHF. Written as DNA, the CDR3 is TGTGCCATCAGTGAGGGCGGGATATCCAATCAGCCCCAGCATTTT.